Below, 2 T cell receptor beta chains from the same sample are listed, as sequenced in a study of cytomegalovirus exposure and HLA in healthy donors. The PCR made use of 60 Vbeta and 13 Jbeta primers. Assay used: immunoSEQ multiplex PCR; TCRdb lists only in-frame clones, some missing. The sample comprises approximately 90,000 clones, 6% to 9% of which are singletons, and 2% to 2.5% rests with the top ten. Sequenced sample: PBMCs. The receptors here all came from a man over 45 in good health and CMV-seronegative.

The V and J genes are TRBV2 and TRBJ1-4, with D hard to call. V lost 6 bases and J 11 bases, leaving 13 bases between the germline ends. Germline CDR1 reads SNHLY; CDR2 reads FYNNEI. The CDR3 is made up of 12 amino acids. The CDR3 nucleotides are TGTGCCAGCAGCGGCGGAGGGAGGAAACTGTTTTTT. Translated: CASSGGGRKLFF. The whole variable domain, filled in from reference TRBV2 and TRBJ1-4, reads EPEVTQTPSHQVTQMGQEVILRCVPISNHLYFYWYRQILGQKVEFLVSFYNNEISEKSEIFDDQFSVERPDGSNFTLKIRSTKLEDSAMYFCASSGGGRKLFFGSGTQLSVL.

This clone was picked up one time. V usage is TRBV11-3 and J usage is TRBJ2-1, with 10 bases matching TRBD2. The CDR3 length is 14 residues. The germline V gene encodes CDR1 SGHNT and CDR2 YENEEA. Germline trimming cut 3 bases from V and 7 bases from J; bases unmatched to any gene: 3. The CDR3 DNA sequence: TGTGCCAGCAGCTTCGGGACTAGCGTAAATGAGCAGTTCTTC. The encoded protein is CASSFGTSVNEQFF.